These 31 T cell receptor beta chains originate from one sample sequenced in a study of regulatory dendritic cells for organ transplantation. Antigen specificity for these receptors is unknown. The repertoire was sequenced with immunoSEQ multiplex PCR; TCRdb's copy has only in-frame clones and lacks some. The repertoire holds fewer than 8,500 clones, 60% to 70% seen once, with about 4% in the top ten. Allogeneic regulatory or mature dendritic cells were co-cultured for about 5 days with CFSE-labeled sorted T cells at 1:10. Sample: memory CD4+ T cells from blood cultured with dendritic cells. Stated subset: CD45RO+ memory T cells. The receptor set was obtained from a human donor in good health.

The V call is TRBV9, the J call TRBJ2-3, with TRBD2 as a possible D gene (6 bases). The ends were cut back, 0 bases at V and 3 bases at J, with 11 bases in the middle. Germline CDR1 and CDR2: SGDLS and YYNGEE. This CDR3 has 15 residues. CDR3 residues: CASSVVGGETDTQYF. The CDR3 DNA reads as TGTGCCAGCAGCGTAGTAGGAGGGGAAACAGATACGCAGTATTTT.

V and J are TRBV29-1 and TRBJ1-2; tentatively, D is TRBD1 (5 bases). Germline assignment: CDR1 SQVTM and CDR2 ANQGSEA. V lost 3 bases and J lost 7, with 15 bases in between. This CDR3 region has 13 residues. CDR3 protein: CSVDNVGHRGYTF. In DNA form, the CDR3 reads TGCAGCGTTGACAACGTCGGACACCGTGGCTACACCTTC.

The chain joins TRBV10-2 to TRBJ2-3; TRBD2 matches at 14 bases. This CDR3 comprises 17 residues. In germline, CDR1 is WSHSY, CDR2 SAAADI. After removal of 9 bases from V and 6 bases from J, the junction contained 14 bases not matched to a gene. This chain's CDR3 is CASSPFSGLAGEDTQYF. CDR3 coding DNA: TGCGCCAGTAGCCCTTTTTCGGGACTAGCGGGGGAGGATACGCAGTATTTT.

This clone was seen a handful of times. The CDR3 loop is CASSQGAGALGDTQYF. CDR3 coding DNA: TGCGCCAGCAGTCAAGGAGCGGGGGCACTAGGAGATACGCAGTATTTT. The chain is built from TRBV23-1 and TRBJ2-3; 8 bases line up with TRBD2. TRBV23-1 is reported as an ORF; its role is uncertain. V was pared by 2 bases and J by 5 bases, with 9 bases of the junction left unmatched. The CDR3 contains 16 residues.

CDR3 sequence reads: CASSLDGTGGYGYTF. In DNA form, the CDR3 reads TGTGCCAGCAGCTTGGATGGGACAGGGGGATACGGCTACACCTTC. This rearrangement joins TRBV5-4 to TRBJ1-2; TRBD1 aligns across 11 bases. The CDR3 extends over 15 amino acids. J lost 8 bases, V lost 0 bases, and 6 bases had no gene match. The germline V gene encodes CDR1 SGHNT and CDR2 YYREEE (reference sequence).

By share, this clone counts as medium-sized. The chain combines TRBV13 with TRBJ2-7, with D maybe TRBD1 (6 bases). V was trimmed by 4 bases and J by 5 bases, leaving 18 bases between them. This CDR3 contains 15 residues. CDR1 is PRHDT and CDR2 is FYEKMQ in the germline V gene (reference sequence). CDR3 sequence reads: CASSSLEGQKHEQYF. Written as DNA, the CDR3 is TGTGCCAGCAGCTCGTTGGAAGGACAGAAACACGAGCAGTACTTC.

This CDR3 is CASSSTGAASYNSPLHF. In DNA form, the CDR3 reads TGTGCCAGCAGTTCGACAGGGGCGGCGTCCTATAATTCACCCCTCCACTTT. The chain carries TRBV28 and TRBJ1-6, with 8 bases aligning to TRBD1. Germline lookup yields CDR1 MDHEN and CDR2 SYDVKM. The CDR3 has 17 amino acids. The trim removed 4 bases at V and 1 base at J, leaving 6 bases unmatched.

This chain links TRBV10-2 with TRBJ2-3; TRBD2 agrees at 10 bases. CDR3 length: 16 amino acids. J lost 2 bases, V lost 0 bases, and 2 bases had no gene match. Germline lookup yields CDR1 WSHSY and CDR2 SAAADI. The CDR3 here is CASSESLAGLTDTQYF. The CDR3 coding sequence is TGCGCCAGCAGTGAGTCACTAGCGGGGCTCACAGATACGCAGTATTTT.

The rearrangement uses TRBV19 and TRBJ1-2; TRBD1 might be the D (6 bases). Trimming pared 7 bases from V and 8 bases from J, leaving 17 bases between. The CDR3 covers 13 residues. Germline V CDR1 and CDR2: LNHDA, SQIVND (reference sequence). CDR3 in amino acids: CASIATGLGGYTF. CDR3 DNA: TGTGCCAGTATCGCCACAGGGTTGGGAGGCTACACCTTC.

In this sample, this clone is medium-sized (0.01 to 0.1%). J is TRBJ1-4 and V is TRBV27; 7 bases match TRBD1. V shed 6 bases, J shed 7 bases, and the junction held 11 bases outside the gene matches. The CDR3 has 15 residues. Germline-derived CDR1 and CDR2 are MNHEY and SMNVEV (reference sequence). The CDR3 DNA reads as TGTGCCAGCAGAGCTGAGACAGGGTGGAGTGAAAAACTGTTTTTT. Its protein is CASRAETGWSEKLFF.

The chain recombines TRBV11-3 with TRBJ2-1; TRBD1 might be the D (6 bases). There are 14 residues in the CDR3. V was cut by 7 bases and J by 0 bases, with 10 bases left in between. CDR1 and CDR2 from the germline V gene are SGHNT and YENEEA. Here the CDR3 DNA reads TGTGCCAGCAAAACAGGGAGCTCCTACAATGAGCAGTTCTTC. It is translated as CASKTGSSYNEQFF.

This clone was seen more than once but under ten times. The CDR3 DNA is TGTGCCATCAGTGTCGGGAACACTGAAGCTTTCTTT. It specifies CAISVGNTEAFF. The chain joins TRBV10-3 to TRBJ1-1, with no clear D. This CDR3 has 12 residues. Looked up from germline, CDR1 is ENHRY and CDR2 is SYGVKD. V lost 4 bases and J 1 base, leaving 4 bases between the germline ends.

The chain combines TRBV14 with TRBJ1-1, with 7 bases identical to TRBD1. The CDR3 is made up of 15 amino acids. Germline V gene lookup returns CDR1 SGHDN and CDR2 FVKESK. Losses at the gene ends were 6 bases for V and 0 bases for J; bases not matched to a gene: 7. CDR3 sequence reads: CASSPRTGMNTEAFF. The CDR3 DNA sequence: TGTGCCAGCAGTCCTCGGACAGGAATGAACACTGAAGCTTTCTTT.

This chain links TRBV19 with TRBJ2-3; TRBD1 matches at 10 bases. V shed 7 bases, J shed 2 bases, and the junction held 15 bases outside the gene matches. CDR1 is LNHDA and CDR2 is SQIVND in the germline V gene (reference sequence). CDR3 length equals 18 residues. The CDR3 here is CASTKGQGNSGVTDTQYF. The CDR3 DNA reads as TGTGCCAGTACCAAGGGACAGGGGAATAGCGGGGTCACAGATACGCAGTATTTT.

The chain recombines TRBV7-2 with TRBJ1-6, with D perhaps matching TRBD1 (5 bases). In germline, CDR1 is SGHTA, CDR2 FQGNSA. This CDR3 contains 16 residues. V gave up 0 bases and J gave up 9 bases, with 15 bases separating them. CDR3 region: CASSLALGIGGSPLHF. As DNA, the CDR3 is TGTGCCAGCAGCTTAGCTCTGGGGATCGGGGGTTCACCCCTCCACTTT.

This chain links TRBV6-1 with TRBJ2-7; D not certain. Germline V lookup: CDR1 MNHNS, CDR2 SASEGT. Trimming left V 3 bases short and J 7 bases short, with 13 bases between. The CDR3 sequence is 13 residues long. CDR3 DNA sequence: TGTGCCAGCAGTGATCCGCTACGTCTGGAGCAGTACTTC. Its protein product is CASSDPLRLEQYF.

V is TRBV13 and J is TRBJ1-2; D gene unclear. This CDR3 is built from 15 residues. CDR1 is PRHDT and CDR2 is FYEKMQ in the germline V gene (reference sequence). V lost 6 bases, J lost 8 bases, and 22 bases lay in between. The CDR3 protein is CASRGGGGRLGGYTF. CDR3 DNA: TGTGCCAGCAGGGGCGGCGGAGGGCGACTGGGGGGCTACACCTTC.

For the CDR3, the DNA is TGCGCCAGCAGCATGGACCTAAACACTGAAGCTTTCTTT. It is translated as CASSMDLNTEAFF. The V and J genes are TRBV5-1 and TRBJ1-1; D is uncertain. This CDR3 has 13 residues. Deletions cut 4 bases from V and 2 bases from J, with 9 bases between. Looked up from germline, CDR1 is SGHRS and CDR2 is YFSETQ.

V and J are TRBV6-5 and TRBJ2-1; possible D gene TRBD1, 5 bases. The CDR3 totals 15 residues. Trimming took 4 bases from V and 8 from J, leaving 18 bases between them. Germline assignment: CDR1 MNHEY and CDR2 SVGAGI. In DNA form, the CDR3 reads TGTGCCAGCAGTTCCCCCTTCAAGGGGATCTATGAGCAGTTCTTC. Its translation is CASSSPFKGIYEQFF.

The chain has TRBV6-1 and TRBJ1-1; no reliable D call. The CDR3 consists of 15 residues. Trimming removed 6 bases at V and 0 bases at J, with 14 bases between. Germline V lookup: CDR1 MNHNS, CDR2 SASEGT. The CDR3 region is CASSTYGFMNTEAFF. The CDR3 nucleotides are TGTGCCAGCAGCACCTACGGTTTCATGAACACTGAAGCTTTCTTT.

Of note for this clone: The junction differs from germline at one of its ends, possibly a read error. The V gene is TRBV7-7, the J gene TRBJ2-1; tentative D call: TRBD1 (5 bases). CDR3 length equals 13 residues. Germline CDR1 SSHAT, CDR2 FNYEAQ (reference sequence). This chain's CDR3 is CASSLVQAGEQFF. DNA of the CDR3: TGTGCTAGCAGCTTAGTACAGGCAGGAGAGCAGTTCTTC.

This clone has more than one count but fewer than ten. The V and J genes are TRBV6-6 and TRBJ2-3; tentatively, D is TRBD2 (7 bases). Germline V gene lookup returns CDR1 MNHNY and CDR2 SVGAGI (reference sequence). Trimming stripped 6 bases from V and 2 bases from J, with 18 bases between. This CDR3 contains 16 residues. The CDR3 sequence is CASRRGRGATTDTQYF. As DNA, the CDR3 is TGTGCCAGCAGACGTGGACGGGGGGCCACCACAGATACGCAGTATTTT.

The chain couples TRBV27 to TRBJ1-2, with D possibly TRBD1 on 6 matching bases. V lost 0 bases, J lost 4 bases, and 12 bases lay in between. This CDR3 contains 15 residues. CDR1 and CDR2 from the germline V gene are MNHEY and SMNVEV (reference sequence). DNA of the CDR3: TGTGCCAGCAGTTTATCGTCCGAAGGGGGCTATGGCTACACCTTC. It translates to CASSLSSEGGYGYTF.

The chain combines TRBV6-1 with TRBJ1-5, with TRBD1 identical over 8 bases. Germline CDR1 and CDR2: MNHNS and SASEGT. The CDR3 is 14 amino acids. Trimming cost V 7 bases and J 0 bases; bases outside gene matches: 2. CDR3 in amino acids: CASTDRASNQPQHF. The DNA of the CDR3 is TGTGCCAGCACGGACAGGGCTAGCAATCAGCCCCAGCATTTT.

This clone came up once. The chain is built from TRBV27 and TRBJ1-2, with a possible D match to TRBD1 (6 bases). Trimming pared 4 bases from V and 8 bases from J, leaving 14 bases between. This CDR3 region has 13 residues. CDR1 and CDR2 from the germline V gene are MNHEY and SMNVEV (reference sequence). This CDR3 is CASSSAGTLGYTF. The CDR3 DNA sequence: TGTGCCAGCAGTTCGGCCGGGACATTAGGCTACACCTTC.

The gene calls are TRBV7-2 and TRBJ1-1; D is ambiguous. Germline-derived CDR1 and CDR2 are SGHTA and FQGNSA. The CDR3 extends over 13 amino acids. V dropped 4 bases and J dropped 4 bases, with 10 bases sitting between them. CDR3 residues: CASSSQVFTEAFF. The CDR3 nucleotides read TGTGCCAGCAGCTCCCAGGTTTTCACTGAAGCTTTCTTT.

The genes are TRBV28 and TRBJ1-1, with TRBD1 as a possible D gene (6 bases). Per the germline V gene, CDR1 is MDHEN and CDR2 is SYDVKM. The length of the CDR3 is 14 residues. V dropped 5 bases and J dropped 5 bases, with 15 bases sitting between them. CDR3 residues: CASSAGTHGTEAFF. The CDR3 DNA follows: TGTGCCAGCAGTGCCGGGACACACGGTACTGAAGCTTTCTTT.

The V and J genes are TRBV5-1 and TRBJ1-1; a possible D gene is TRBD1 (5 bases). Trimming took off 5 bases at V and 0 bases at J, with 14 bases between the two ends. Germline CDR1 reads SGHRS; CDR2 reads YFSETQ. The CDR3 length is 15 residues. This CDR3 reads CASRATERMNTEAFF. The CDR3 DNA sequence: TGCGCCAGCAGAGCGACAGAGAGAATGAACACTGAAGCTTTCTTT. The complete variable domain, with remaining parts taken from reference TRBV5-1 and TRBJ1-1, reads KAGVTQTPRYLIKTRGQQVTLSCSPISGHRSVSWYQQTPGQGLQFLFEYFSETQRNKGNFPGRFSGRQFSNSRSEMNVSTLELGDSALYLCASRATERMNTEAFFGQGTRLTVV.

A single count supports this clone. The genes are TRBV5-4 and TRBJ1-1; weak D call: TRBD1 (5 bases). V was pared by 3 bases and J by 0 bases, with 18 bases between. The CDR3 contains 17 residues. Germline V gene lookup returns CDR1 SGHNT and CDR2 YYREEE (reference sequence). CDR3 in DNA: TGTGCCAGCAGCTCCCCGCAGGGCCAACAGTTGAACACTGAAGCTTTCTTT. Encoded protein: CASSSPQGQQLNTEAFF.

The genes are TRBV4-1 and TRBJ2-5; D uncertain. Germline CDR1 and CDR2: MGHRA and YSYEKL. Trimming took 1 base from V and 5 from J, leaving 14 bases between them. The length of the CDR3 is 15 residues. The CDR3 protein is CASSQAMPAGETQYF. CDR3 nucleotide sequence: TGCGCCAGCAGCCAAGCAATGCCCGCCGGGGAGACCCAGTACTTC.

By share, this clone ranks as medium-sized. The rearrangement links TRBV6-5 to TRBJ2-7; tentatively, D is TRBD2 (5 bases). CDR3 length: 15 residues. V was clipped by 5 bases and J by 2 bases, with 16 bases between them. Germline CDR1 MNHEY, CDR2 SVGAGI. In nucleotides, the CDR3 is TGTGCCAGCAGTATCCTACGGGGAACTACCTACGAGCAGTACTTC. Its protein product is CASSILRGTTYEQYF.